This T cell receptor beta chain is from a study of T cell repertoires in cytomegalovirus infection. This clonotype was seen a handful of times. Its antigen is undetermined. TCRdb ran MiXCR on the reads and lists one entry per CDR3 protein. The sample contains roughly 500,000 distinct CDR3 sequences, 33% of which appear only once. The CDR3 contains 15 residues. Germline V gene data show CDR1 as SGHRS and CDR2 as YFSETQ. J gave up 2 bases and V 2 bases, and 5 bases lay outside the gene matches. The receptor comes from a human donor in good health (CMV status not recorded). Some clones in this sample may be carry-over from other donors' samples. V usage is TRBV5-1 and J usage is TRBJ2-5, with 8 bases that match TRBD2. The source was cultured PBMCs, collected from culture after CMV antigen stimulation. The CDR3 sequence: CASSFSPSGQETQYF. The CDR3 DNA reads as TGCGCCAGCAGCTTTAGTCCTAGCGGGCAAGAGACCCAGTACTTC. The full variable domain, with the rest looked up from reference TRBV5-1 and TRBJ2-5, is KAGVTQTPRYLIKTRGQQVTLSCSPISGHRSVSWYQQTPGQGLQFLFEYFSETQRNKGNFPGRFSGRQFSNSRSEMNVSTLELGDSALYLCASSFSPSGQETQYFGPGTRLLVL.